This T cell receptor (beta chain) came from a study of blood T cell repertoires in COVID-19. Turning to the study itself: Sample material is recorded as cDNA or gDNA derived from T cells, B-cell-depleted T cells, or PBMCs.

Germline CDR1 reads MDHEN; CDR2 reads SYDVKM. CDR3 size: 14 residues. V was cut by 5 bases and J by 2 bases, with 10 bases left in between. Original processing methods: Reference gene primer amplification gave nucleated cell count estimates. Sequencing was performed with immunoSEQ multiplex PCR; in TCRdb, only in-frame clones are kept and a portion is missing. V and J calls and clone size come straight from that table; D and trimming were deduced from the DNA. This sample has 150,000 to 200,000 clones; roughly 79% occur once, and the top ten carry 9% to 15%. The Seattle patients, enrolled during active infection, were followed longitudinally.

Sequencing input: peripheral blood. The chain carries TRBV28 and TRBJ1-5; perhaps TRBD1 as D (5 bases). The sequence was obtained from a woman of 80 years or more with COVID-19, enrolled during active disease. DNA for the CDR3: TGTGCCAGCAGTCCCGGGGGAGGCAATCAGCCCCAGCATTTT. Translated, it gives CASSPGGGNQPQHF.